This TCR beta chain appears in the sequencing data of a study of cytomegalovirus exposure and HLA in healthy donors. Study-level information: Out of approximately 170 million T cells, an earlier analysis found 117 million unique TCR beta sequences in total. Assignment to the Caucasian-associated ancestry cluster applied to 81% of the 350 to 500 genotyped donors. General study results and limits: 16,951 TCR beta sequences were associated with HLA alleles at 0.05 false discovery rate in a later analysis.

As regards this clone: The antigen remains unidentified.

Primers included in the PCR were 60 Vbeta and 13 Jbeta primers. Method: immunoSEQ multiplex PCR; TCRdb's copy keeps in-frame clones and lacks some. The sample has under 150,000 clones; about 75% are singletons. The CDR3 length is 13 residues. Trimming took off 5 bases at V and 5 bases at J, with 13 bases between the two ends. Germline lookup yields CDR1 SGHVS and CDR2 FNYEAQ. The source of this sequence is a man in his sixties in good health and CMV-seronegative. The sequenced material came from PBMCs. The V gene is TRBV7-6, the J gene TRBJ2-7; perhaps TRBD1 as D (6 bases). The CDR3 sequence: CASSLTGSDEQYF. For the CDR3, the DNA is TGTGCCAGCAGCCTCACAGGGTCGGACGAGCAGTACTTC.